One and the same sample provided the 2 T cell receptor beta chains below, sequenced in a study of blood T cells in healthy people across ages. A J-beta primer mix and a sample-barcoded 5' primer were used in a second PCR of about 7 to 11 cycles. TCRdb called the 5' RACE reads again in MiXCR, with one record for every CDR3 protein. The repertoire holds about a million distinct CDR3 sequences, with 51% as singletons. The sequenced sample consisted of blood. These receptors all come from a woman aged 55 to 70 in good health.

In the case of this clonotype: One junction end does not reproduce the germline sequence, and a read error may be involved. This CDR3 reads CASSRTDRGKTQNF. Here the CDR3 DNA reads TGTGCCAGCAGTCGAACGGACAGGGGAAAGACCCAGAACTTC. The gene calls are TRBV2 and TRBJ2-5, with TRBD1 identical over 9 bases. This CDR3 region has 14 residues. The germline CDR1 and CDR2 sequences are SNHLY and FYNNEI. The variable domain in full, with the rest retrieved from reference TRBV2 and TRBJ2-5, is EPEVTQTPSHQVTQMGQEVILRCVPISNHLYFYWYRQILGQKVEFLVSFYNNEISEKSEIFDDQFSVERPDGSNFTLKIRSTKLEDSAMYFCASSRTDRGKTQNFGPGTRLLVL.

Ten or more counts support this clonotype. The chain couples TRBV29-1 to TRBJ2-1; TRBD2 aligns across 10 bases. The CDR3 totals 14 residues. The germline gives CDR1 SQVTM, CDR2 ANQGSEA. V trimming: 6 bases; J trimming: 3 bases; junction bases outside the gene matches: 5. The CDR3 nucleotides read TGCAGCGTGGCGGGGACTAGCGTCTACAATGAGCAGTTCTTC. It specifies CSVAGTSVYNEQFF.